Only one count was recorded for the clone carrying this T cell receptor (beta chain). Germline values: CDR1 MNHEY, CDR2 SMNVEV (reference sequence). The CDR3 loop spans 11 amino acids. The V segment lost 6 bases and the J segment 8 bases; nucleotides outside the gene matches: 0. This record comes from a study of blood T cell repertoires in COVID-19. Sequencing used immunoSEQ multiplex PCR; TCRdb keeps in-frame clones, though not all of them. The sample carries a few hundred thousand clones, approximately 81% recorded once. Sequencing was performed on peripheral blood. The V gene is TRBV27, the J gene TRBJ1-4; TRBD1 matches at 7 bases. The clonotype was recovered from a woman aged 55-75 years who had recovered from COVID-19. CDR3 protein: CASSRGEKLFF. CDR3 coding DNA: TGTGCCAGCAGCAGGGGGGAAAAACTGTTTTTT.